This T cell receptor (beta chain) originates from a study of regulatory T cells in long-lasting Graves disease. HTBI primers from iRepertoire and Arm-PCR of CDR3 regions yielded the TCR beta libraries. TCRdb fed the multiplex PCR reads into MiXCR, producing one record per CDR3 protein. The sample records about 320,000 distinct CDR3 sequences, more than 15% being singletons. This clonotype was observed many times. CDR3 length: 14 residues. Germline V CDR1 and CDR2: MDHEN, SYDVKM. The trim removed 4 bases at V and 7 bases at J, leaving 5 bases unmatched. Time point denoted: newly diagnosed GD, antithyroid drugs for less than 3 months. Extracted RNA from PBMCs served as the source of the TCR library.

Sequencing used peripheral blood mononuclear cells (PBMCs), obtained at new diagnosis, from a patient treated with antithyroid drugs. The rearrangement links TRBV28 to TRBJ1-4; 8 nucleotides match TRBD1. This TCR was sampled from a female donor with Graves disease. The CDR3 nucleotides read TGTGCCAGCAGTTCGGACAGGGAGAGTGAAAAACTGTTTTTT. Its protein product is CASSSDRESEKLFF.